This T cell receptor beta chain was identified in a study of OX40 agonist ivuxolimab in advanced cancers. Produced via immunoSEQ multiplex PCR; TCRdb's table is partial and in-frame only. The table shows roughly 89,000 clones, with 85% to 90% occurring only once. The germline gives CDR1 SNHLY, CDR2 FYNNEI. This CDR3 is built from 16 residues. V lost 3 bases to trimming and J lost 6 bases; unmatched junction nucleotides: 10. The source material was CD4+ or CD8+ T cells sorted from blood, sampled in a trial of the OX40 agonist ivuxolimab. The J gene is TRBJ2-2, the V gene TRBV2, with 7 bases lining up with TRBD1. This receptor was taken from an adult with an advanced solid tumor such as melanoma, head and neck, liver or kidney cancer. CDR3 sequence reads: CASSELPGGGAGELFF. The CDR3 DNA reads TGTGCCAGCAGTGAGCTTCCAGGGGGTGGGGCCGGGGAGCTGTTTTTT.